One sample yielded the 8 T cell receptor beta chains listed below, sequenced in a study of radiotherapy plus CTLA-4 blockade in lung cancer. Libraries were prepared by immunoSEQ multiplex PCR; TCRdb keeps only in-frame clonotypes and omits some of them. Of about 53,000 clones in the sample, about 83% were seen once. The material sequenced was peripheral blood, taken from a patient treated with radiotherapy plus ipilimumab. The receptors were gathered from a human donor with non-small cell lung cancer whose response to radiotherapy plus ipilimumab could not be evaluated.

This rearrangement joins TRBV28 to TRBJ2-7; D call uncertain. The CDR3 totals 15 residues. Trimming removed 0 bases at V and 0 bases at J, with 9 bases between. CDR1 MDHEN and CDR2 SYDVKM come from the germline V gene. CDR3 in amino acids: CASSLWSRSSYEQYF. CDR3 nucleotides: TGTGCCAGCAGTTTATGGTCCCGGAGCTCCTACGAGCAGTACTTC.

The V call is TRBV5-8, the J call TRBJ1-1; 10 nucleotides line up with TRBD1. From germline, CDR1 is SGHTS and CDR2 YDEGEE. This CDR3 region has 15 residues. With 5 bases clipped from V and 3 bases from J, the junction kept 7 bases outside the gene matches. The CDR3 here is CASSLRTGGYTEAFF. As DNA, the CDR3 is TGTGCCAGCAGTTTGCGGACAGGGGGATACACTGAAGCTTTCTTT.

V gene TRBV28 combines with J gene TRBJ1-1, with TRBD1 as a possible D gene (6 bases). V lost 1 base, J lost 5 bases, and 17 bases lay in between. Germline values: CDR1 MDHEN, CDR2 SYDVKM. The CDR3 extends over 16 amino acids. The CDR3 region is CASSLSWGGRGTEAFF. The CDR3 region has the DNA TGTGCCAGCAGTTTATCGTGGGGGGGGCGAGGGACTGAAGCTTTCTTT. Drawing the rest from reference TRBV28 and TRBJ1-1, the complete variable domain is DVKVTQSSRYLVKRTGEKVFLECVQDMDHENMFWYRQDPGLGLRLIYFSYDVKMKEKGDIPEGYSVSREKKERFSLILESASTNQTSMYLCASSLSWGGRGTEAFFGQGTRLTVV.

Written as DNA, the CDR3 is TGTGCCAGCAGTCTACTAGAGGACACCGGGGAGCTGTTTTTT. Translation gives CASSLLEDTGELFF. The V gene is TRBV6-6, the J gene TRBJ2-2, with TRBD2 as a possible D gene (5 bases). Germline-derived CDR1 and CDR2 are MNHNY and SVGAGI (reference sequence). There are 14 residues in the CDR3. The V and J ends lost 5 bases and 3 bases respectively, with 10 bases between them.

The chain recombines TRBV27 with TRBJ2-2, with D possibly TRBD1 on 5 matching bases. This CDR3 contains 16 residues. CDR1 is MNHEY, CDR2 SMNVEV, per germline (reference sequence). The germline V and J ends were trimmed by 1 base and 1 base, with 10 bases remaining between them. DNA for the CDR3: TGTGCCAGCAGTTTATACCGACAGCGGAACACCGGGGAGCTGTTTTTT. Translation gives CASSLYRQRNTGELFF.

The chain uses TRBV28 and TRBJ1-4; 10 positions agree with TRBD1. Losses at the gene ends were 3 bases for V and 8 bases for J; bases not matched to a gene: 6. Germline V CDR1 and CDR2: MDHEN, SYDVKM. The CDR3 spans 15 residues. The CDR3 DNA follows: TGTGCCAGCAGTTTCCAGGGACAGGGGAGGGAAAAACTGTTTTTT. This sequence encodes CASSFQGQGREKLFF. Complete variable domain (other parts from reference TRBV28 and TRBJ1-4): DVKVTQSSRYLVKRTGEKVFLECVQDMDHENMFWYRQDPGLGLRLIYFSYDVKMKEKGDIPEGYSVSREKKERFSLILESASTNQTSMYLCASSFQGQGREKLFFGSGTQLSVL.

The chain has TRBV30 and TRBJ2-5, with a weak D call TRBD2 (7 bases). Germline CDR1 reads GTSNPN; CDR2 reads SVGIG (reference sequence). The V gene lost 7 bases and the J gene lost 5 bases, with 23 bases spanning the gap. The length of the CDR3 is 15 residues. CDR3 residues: CALGPTGGRGETQYF. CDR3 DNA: TGTGCCTTGGGCCCAACCGGGGGGCGCGGGGAGACCCAGTACTTC.

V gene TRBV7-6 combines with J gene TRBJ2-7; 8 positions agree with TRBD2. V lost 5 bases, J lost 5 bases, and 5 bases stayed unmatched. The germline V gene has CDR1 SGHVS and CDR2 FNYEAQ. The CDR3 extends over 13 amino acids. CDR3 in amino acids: CASSPGLVDEQYF. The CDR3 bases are TGTGCCAGCAGCCCGGGACTAGTGGACGAGCAGTACTTC.